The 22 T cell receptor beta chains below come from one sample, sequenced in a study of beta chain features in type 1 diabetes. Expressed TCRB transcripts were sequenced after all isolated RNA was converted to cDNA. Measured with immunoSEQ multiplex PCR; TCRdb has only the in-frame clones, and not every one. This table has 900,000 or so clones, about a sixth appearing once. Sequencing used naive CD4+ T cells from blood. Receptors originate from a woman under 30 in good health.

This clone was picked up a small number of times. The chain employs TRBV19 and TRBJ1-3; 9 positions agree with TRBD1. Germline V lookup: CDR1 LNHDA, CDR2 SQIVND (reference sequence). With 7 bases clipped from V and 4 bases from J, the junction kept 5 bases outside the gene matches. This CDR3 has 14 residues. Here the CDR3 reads CASTDRGGGNTIYF. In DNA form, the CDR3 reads TGTGCCAGTACGGACAGGGGAGGAGGAAACACCATATATTTT.

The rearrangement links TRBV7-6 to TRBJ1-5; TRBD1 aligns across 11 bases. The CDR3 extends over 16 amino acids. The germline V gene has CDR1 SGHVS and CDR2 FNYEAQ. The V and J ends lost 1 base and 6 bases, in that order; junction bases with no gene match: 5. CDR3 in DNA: TGTGCCAGCAGCTTAGACCCGGGACAGGGGGTTCAGCCCCAGCATTTT. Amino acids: CASSLDPGQGVQPQHF.

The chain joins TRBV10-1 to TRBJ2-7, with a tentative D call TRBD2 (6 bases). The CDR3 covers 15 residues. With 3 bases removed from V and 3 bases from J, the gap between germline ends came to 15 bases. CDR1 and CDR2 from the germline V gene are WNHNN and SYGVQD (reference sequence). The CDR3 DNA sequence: TGCGCCAGCAGTGAACCCGGGACTGGGATCTACGAGCAGTACTTC. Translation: CASSEPGTGIYEQYF.

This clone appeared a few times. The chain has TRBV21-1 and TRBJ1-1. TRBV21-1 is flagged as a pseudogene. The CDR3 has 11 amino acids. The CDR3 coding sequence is TGTGCCAGCAGCAAAAGCCCTGAAGCTTTCTTT. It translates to CASSKSPEAFF.

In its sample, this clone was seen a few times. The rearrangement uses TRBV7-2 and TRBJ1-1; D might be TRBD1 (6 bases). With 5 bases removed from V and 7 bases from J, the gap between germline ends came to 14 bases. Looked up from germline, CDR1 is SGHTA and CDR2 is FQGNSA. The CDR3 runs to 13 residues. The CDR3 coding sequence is TGTGCCAGCAGCACACCGGACAGACTTGAAGCTTTCTTT. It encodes CASSTPDRLEAFF.

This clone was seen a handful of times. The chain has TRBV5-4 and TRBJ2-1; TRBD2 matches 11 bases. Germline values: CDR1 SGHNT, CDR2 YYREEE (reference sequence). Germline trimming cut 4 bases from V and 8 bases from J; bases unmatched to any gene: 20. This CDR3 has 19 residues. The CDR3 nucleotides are TGTGCCAGCAGCCCGGGGGGCACTAGCGGGAGTCGCGTCGGGGATGAGCAGTTCTTC. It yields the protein CASSPGGTSGSRVGDEQFF.

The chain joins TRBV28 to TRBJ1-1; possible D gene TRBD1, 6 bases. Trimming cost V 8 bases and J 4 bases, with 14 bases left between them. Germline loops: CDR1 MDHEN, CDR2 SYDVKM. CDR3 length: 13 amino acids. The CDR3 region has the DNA TGTGCCAGCGGCCGGGGGGGGCTCACTGAAGCTTTCTTT. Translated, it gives CASGRGGLTEAFF.

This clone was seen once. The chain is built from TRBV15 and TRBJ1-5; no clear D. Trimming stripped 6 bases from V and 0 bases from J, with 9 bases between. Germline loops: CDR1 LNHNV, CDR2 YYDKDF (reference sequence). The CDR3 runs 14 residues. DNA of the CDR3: TGTGCCACCAGTTTCGTTAATAGCAATCAGCCCCAGCATTTT. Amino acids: CATSFVNSNQPQHF.

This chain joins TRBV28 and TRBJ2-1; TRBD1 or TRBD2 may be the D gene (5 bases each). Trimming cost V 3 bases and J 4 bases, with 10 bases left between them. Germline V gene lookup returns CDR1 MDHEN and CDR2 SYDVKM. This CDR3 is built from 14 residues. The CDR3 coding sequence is TGTGCCAGCAGTTTTAGGGACCCGTACAATGAGCAGTTCTTC. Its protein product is CASSFRDPYNEQFF.

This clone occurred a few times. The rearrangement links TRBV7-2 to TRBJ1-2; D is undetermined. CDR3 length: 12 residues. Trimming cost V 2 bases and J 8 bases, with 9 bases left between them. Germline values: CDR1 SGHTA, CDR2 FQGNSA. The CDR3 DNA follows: TGTGCCAGCAGCTTATCTCTGGAAGGCTACACCTTC. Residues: CASSLSLEGYTF. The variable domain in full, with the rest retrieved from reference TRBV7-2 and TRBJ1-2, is GAGVSQSPSNKVTEKGKDVELRCDPISGHTALYWYRQSLGQGLEFLIYFQGNSAPDKSGLPSDRFSAERTGGSVSTLTIQRTQQEDSAVYLCASSLSLEGYTFGSGTRLTVV.

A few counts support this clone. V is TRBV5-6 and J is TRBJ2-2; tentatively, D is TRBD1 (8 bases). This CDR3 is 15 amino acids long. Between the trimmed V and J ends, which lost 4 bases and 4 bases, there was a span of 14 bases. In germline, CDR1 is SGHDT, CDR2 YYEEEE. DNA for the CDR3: TGTGCCAGCAGCCCAGGGGGCGGGGGCACCGGGGAGCTGTTTTTT. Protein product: CASSPGGGGTGELFF.

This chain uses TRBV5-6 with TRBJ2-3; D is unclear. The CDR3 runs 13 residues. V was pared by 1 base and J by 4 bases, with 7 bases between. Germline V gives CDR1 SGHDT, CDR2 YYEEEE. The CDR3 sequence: CASSLLPPDTQYF. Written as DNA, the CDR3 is TGTGCCAGCAGCTTGTTACCCCCAGATACGCAGTATTTT. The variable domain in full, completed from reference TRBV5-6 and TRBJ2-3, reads DAGVTQSPTHLIKTRGQQVTLRCSPKSGHDTVSWYQQALGQGPQFIFQYYEEEERQRGNFPDRFSGHQFPNYSSELNVNALLLGDSALYLCASSLLPPDTQYFGPGTRLTVL.

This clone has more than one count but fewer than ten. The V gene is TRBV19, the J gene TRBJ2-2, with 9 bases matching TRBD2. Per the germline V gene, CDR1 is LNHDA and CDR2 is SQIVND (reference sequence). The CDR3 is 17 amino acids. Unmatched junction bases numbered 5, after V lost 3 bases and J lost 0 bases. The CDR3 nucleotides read TGTGCCAGTAGTATTACGACTAGCGGCGCGAACACCGGGGAGCTGTTTTTT. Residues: CASSITTSGANTGELFF.

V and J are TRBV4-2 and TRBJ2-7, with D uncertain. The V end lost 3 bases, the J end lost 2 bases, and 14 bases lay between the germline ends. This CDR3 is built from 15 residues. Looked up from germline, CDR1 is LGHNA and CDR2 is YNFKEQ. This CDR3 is CASSHQADRPYEQYF. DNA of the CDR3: TGTGCCAGCAGCCACCAGGCTGACCGACCCTACGAGCAGTACTTC.

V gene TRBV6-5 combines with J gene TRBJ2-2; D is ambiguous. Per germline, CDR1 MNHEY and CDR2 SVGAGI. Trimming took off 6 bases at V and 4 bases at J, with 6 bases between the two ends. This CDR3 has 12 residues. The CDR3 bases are TGTGCCAGCAGCCGGACCACCGGGGAGCTGTTTTTT. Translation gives CASSRTTGELFF.

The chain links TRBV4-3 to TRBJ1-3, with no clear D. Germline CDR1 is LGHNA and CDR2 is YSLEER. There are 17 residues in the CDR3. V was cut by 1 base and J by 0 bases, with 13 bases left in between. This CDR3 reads CASSQVIRGNSGNTIYF. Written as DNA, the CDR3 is TGCGCCAGCAGCCAAGTTATCAGAGGAAACTCTGGAAACACCATATATTTT.

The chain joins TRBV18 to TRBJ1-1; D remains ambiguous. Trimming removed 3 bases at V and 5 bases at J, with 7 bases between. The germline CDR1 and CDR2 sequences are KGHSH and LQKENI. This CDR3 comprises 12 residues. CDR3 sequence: CASSPLTTEAFF. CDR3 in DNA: TGTGCCAGCTCACCGTTGACTACTGAAGCTTTCTTT.

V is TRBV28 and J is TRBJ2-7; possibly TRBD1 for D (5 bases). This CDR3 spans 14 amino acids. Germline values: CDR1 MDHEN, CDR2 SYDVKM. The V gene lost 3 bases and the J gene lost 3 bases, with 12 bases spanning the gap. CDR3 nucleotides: TGTGCCAGCAGTTTCTTGCAGGGTGGCTACGAGCAGTACTTC. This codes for CASSFLQGGYEQYF.

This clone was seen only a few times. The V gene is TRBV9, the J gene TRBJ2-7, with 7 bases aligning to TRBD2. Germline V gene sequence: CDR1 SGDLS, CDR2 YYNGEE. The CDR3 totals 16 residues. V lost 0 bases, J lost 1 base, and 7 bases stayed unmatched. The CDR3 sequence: CASSVGLAAHSYEQYF. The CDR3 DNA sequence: TGTGCCAGCAGCGTAGGGCTAGCGGCCCATTCCTACGAGCAGTACTTC. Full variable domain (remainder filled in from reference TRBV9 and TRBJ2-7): DSGVTQTPKHLITATGQRVTLRCSPRSGDLSVYWYQQSLDQGLQFLIQYYNGEERAKGNILERFSAQQFPDLHSELNLSSLELGDSALYFCASSVGLAAHSYEQYFGPGTRLTVT.

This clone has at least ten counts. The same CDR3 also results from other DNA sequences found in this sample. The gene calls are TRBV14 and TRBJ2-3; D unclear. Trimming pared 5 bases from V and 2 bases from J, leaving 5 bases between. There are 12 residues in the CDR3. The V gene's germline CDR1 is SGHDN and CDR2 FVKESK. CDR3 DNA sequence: TGTGCCAGCAGCGGGTCCACAGATACGCAGTATTTT. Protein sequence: CASSGSTDTQYF.

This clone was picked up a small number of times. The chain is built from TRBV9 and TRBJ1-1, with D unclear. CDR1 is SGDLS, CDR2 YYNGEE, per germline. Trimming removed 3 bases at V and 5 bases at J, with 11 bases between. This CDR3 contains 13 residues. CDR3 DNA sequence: TGTGCCAGCAGCGAAGGGCCGGGGACTGAAGCTTTCTTT. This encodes CASSEGPGTEAFF.

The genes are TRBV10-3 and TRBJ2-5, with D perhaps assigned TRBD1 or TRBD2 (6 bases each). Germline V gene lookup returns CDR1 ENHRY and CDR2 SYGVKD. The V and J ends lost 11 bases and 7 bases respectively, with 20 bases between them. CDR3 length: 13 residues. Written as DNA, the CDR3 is TGTGCCTCCAAGGGGGGCGGCGAAGGGACCCAGTACTTC. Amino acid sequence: CASKGGGEGTQYF.